This TCR beta chain comes out of a study of cytomegalovirus exposure and HLA in healthy donors. The CDR3 spans 16 residues. V was shortened by 3 bases and J by 4 bases, with 16 bases between the two germline ends. CDR1 and CDR2 (germline): MGHRA, YSYEKL. Both 60 Vbeta primers and 13 Jbeta primers went into the PCR. Clones were read by immunoSEQ multiplex PCR, and TCRdb kept only the in-frame ones, dropping some. This table holds about 120,000 clones, about four fifths found once. This receptor was obtained from a woman aged 18-29 years in good health and CMV-seronegative. Material for sequencing was PBMCs. The chain couples TRBV4-1 to TRBJ2-1; D is unresolved. CDR3 amino acids: CASSQAVVAAYNEQFF. The CDR3 nucleotides are TGCGCCAGCAGCCAGGCAGTGGTAGCAGCTTACAATGAGCAGTTCTTC.